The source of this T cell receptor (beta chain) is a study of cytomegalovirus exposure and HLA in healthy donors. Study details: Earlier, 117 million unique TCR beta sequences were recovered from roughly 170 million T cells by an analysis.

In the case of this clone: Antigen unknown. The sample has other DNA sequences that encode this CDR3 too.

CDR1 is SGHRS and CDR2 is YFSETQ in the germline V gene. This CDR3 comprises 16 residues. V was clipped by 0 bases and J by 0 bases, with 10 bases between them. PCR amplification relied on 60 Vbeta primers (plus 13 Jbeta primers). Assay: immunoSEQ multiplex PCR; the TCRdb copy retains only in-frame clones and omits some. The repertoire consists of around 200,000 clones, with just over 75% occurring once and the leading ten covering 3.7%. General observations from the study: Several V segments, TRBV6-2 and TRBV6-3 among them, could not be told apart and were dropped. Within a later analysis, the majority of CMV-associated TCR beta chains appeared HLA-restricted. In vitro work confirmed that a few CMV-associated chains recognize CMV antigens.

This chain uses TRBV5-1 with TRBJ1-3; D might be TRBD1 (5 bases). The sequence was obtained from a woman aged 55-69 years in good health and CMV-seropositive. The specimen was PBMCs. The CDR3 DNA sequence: TGCGCCAGCAGCTTGGGGTTCAGGGTCTCTGGAAACACCATATATTTT. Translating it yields CASSLGFRVSGNTIYF.